This T cell receptor beta chain appears in the sequencing data of a study of T-cell memory formation after mild COVID-19. Study-level findings and limits: Cross-reactive memory appears to have joined, as suggested by some responding clones showing up in pre-infection memory. Later expanders leaned toward CD4+, whereas clones contracting from day 15 to 85 were balanced CD4/CD8. A second wave of clones peaked on day 37, and their SARS-CoV-2 specificity went unconfirmed.

This clonotype was seen only a few times. Its antigen remains unidentified. The V end was cut by 0 bases, the J end by 4 bases, with 16 bases between. The CDR3 spans 16 residues. Germline loops: CDR1 DFQATT, CDR2 SNEGSKA (reference sequence). Constant-segment-primed 5'RACE gave TCR alpha and TCR beta cDNA libraries with sample barcodes and UMIs. One entry per CDR3 protein, called by TCRdb with MiXCR from the 5' RACE reads. The sample includes roughly 560,000 distinct CDR3 sequences, over 20% seen only once; the top ten take under 15%. The receptor was isolated from an adult woman who had mild COVID-19 (a few samples of this study predate the infection). Cell type and time point are not known. The V and J genes are TRBV20-1 and TRBJ2-1; D perhaps matches TRBD2 (6 bases). Source material: PBMCs or a T cell subset sorted from them (not recorded which). The CDR3, as DNA: TGCAGTGCTAGAGATCCGAGGCGGGGAAGATACAATGAGCAGTTCTTC. Residues: CSARDPRRGRYNEQFF.